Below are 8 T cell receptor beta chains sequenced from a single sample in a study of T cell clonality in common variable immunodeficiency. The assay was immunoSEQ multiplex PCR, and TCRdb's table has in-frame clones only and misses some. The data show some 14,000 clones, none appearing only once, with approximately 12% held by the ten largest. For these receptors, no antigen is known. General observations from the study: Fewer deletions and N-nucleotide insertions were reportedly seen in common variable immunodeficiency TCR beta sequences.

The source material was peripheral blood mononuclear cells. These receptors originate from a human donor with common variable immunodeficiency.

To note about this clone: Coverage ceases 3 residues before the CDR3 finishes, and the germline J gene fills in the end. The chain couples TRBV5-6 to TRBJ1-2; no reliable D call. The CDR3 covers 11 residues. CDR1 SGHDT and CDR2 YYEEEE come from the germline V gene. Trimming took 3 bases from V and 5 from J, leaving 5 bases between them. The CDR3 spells CASSWAYGYTF. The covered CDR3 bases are TGTGCCAGCAGCTGGGCGTATGGC.

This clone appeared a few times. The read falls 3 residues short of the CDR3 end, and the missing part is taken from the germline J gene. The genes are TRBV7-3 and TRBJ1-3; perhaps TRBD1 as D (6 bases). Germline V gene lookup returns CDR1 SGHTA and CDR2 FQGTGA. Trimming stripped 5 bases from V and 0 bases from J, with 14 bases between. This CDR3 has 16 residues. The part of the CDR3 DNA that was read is TGTGCCAGCAGCCTCGACCCGGACAGCTCTGGAAACACC. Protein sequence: CASSLDPDSSGNT. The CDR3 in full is CASSLDPDSSGNTIYF.

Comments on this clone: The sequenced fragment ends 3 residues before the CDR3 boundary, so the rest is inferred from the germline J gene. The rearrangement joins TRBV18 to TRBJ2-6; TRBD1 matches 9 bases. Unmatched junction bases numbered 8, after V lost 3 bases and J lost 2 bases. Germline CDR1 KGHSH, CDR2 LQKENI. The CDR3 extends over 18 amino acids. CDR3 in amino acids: CASSPYGTGSTGANVLTF. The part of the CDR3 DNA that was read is TGTGCCAGCTCACCGTATGGGACAGGGAGTACTGGGGCCAACGTC.

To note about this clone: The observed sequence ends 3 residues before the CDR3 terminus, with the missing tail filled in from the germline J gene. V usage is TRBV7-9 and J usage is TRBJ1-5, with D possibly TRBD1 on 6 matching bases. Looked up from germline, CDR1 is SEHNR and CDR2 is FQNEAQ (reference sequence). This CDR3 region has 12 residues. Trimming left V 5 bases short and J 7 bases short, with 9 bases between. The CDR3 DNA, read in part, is TGTGCCAGCAGCGCCCAGGGGCAGCCC. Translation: CASSAQGQP. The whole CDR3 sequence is CASSAQGQPQHF.

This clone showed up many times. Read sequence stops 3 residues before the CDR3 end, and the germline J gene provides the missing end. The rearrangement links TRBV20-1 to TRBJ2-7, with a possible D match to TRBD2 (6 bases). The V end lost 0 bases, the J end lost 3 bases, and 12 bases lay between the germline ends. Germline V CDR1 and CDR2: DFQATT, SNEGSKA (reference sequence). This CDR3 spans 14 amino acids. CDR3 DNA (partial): TGCAGTGCTAGAGAGCCCCTGGGGGGCTACGAG. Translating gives CSAREPLGGYE. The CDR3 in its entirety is CSAREPLGGYEQYF.

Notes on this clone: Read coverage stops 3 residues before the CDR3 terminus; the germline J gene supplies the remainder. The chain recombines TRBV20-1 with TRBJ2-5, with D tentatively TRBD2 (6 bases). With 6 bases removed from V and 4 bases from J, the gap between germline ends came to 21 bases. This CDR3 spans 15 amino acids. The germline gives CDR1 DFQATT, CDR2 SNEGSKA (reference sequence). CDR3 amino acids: CSASGGAQFGETQYF. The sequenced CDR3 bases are TGCAGTGCCTCGGGCGGGGCCCAATTCGGAGAGACC.

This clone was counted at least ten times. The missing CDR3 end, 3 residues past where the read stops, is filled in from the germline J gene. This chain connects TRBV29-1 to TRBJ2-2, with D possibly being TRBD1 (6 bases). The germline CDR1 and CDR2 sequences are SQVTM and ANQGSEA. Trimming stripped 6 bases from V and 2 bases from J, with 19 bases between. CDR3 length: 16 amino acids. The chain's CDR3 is CSVAHNSTGNTGELFF. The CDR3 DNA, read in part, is TGCAGCGTCGCTCACAACTCGACAGGAAACACCGGGGAG.

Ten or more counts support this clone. The covered CDR3 bases are TGCAGCGTCGCTGACAGGGGGCAGGGTGAA. This translates into CSVADRGQGE. The whole CDR3 reads CSVADRGQGEAFF. The chain carries TRBV29-1 and TRBJ1-1; 10 nucleotides align to TRBD1. The missing CDR3 end, 3 residues past where the read stops, is filled in from the germline J gene. Trimming cost V 6 bases and J 7 bases; bases outside gene matches: 8. The germline V gene encodes CDR1 SQVTM and CDR2 ANQGSEA. The CDR3 is 13 residues long.